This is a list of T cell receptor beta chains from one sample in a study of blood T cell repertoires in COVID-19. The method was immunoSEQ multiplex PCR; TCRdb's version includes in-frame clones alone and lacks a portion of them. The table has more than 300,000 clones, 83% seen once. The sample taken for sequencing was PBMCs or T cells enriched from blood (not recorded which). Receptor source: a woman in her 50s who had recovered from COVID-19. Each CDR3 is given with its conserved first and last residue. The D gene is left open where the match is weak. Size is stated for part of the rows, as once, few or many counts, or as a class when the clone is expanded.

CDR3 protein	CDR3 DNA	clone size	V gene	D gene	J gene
CASSLDRYSNQPQHF	TGTGCCAGCAGCTTAGACAGGTATAGCAATCAGCCCCAGCATTTT	-	TRBV6-6	-	TRBJ1-5
CASSGSGGNGNTIYF	TGTGCCAGCAGCGGTTCAGGGGGCAATGGAAACACCATATATTTT	-	TRBV9	TRBD1	TRBJ1-3
CASRKSGSGGIYGYTF	TGTGCCAGTCGTAAGAGCGGGTCAGGGGGTATCTATGGCTACACCTTC	-	TRBV19	TRBD1	TRBJ1-2
CASSAGQWGDYGYTF	TGTGCCAGCAGCGCAGGACAGTGGGGCGACTATGGCTACACCTTC	-	TRBV7-9	-	TRBJ1-2
CASSFPTGTGNTIYF	TGTGCCAGCAGTTTCCCGACAGGGACTGGAAACACCATATATTTT	-	TRBV28	TRBD1	TRBJ1-3
CASKFEGVSDSANTEAFF	TGTGCCAGTAAGTTCGAAGGTGTTTCCGACAGTGCGAACACTGAAGCTTTCTTT	-	TRBV19	-	TRBJ1-1
CASSIDRDWRFRETQYF	TGTGCCAGTAGTATAGACCGGGACTGGAGATTCCGGGAGACCCAGTACTTC	-	TRBV19	-	TRBJ2-5
CASSPGQSKGSPLHF	TGTGCCAGCAGCCCGGGACAGTCAAAGGGTTCACCCCTCCACTTT	-	TRBV11-2	TRBD1	TRBJ1-6
CASSMDRGKNEKLFF	TGTGCCAGCAGCATGGACAGGGGGAAAAATGAAAAACTGTTTTTT	-	TRBV7-9	TRBD1	TRBJ1-4
CASSLGGAGASTDTQYF	TGTGCCAGCAGCTTAGGTGGGGCGGGAGCCAGCACAGATACGCAGTATTTT	-	TRBV11-3	TRBD2	TRBJ2-3
CASTPPSINEQFF	TGTGCCAGCACCCCCCCTAGTATTAATGAGCAGTTCTTC	-	TRBV7-2	-	TRBJ2-1
CASSEGGWYGYTF	TGTGCCAGCAGTGAGGGAGGGTGGTATGGCTACACCTTC	few	TRBV2	-	TRBJ1-2
CASSHSGQGVLDTEAFF	TGCGCCAGCAGCCATTCCGGACAGGGGGTTTTGGACACTGAAGCTTTCTTT	-	TRBV5-1	TRBD1	TRBJ1-1
CASRPPGGAYGYTF	TGTGCCAGCAGGCCCCCCGGGGGTGCATATGGCTACACCTTC	-	TRBV7-2	-	TRBJ1-2
CASSIARGSEQFF	TGTGCCAGTAGTATAGCCCGGGGTTCTGAGCAGTTCTTC	-	TRBV19	-	TRBJ2-1
CASSPTGQGISNQPQHF	TGTGCCAGCAGCCCTACGGGACAGGGTATCAGCAATCAGCCCCAGCATTTT	-	TRBV3-1/TRBV3-2	TRBD1	TRBJ1-5
CAIRSVNEQFF	TGTGCCATACGGTCGGTGAATGAGCAGTTCTTC	-	TRBV28	-	TRBJ2-1
CASSVGANVNTEAFF	TGTGCCAGCAGCGTAGGGGCCAACGTGAACACTGAAGCTTTCTTT	-	TRBV9	-	TRBJ1-1
CASSPRTGKGYTF	TGTGCCAGTAGTCCTCGGACAGGCAAAGGCTACACCTTC	-	TRBV19	TRBD1	TRBJ1-2
CASSQEAWNEQFF	TGCGCCAGCAGCCAAGAAGCGTGGAATGAGCAGTTCTTC	-	TRBV4-3	-	TRBJ2-1
CASSPSDRPNTGELFF	TGTGCCAGCAGCCCCTCGGACAGACCGAACACCGGGGAGCTGTTTTTT	few	TRBV7-9	-	TRBJ2-2
CASTKRTGAGELFF	TGTGCCAGCACGAAAAGAACGGGGGCCGGGGAGCTGTTTTTT	-	TRBV2	-	TRBJ2-2
CASSIVGSNNQPQHF	TGTGCCAGTAGTATAGTGGGCAGCAACAATCAGCCCCAGCATTTT	few	TRBV19	-	TRBJ1-5
CASSLQGNYGYTF	TGTGCCAGCAGTTTACAGGGTAACTATGGCTACACCTTC	-	TRBV27	-	TRBJ1-2
CASSSGTQPYNEQFF	TGTGCCAGCAGCTCGGGGACACAGCCATACAATGAGCAGTTCTTC	-	TRBV11-3	-	TRBJ2-1
CASTEIGGVKPYEQYF	TGTGCCAGTACCGAAATCGGGGGAGTTAAACCCTACGAGCAGTACTTC	-	TRBV19	-	TRBJ2-7
CASSHRRGQARNYGYTF	TGCGCCAGCAGTCACCGTCGAGGGCAGGCACGAAACTATGGCTACACCTTC	once	TRBV23-1	-	TRBJ1-2
CAWSVFGGPNYGYTF	TGTGCCTGGAGTGTTTTTGGAGGGCCAAACTATGGCTACACCTTC	-	TRBV30	-	TRBJ1-2
CASSRSTGTQTNYGYTF	TGTGCCAGCTCACGCTCTACCGGGACACAAACTAACTATGGCTACACCTTC	-	TRBV18	-	TRBJ1-2
CATSRGQGQRYTF	TGTGCCACCAGCAGAGGACAGGGGCAGCGCTACACCTTC	few	TRBV15	TRBD1	TRBJ1-2
CASSLLRNSGANVLTF	TGTGCCAGCAGCTTGCTGAGAAACTCTGGGGCCAACGTCCTGACTTTC	-	TRBV5-4	-	TRBJ2-6
CASRGGQGFNGYTF	TGTGCCAGCAGGGGGGGACAGGGGTTTAATGGCTACACCTTC	-	TRBV25-1	TRBD1	TRBJ1-2
CACRGIRNSPLHF	TGTGCCTGCAGGGGGATCCGAAATTCACCCCTCCACTTT	-	TRBV30	TRBD1	TRBJ1-6
CASRTSGITGELFF	TGTGCCAGCAGAACTAGCGGGATCACCGGGGAGCTGTTTTTT	-	TRBV3-1/TRBV3-2	TRBD2	TRBJ2-2
CASSSGQGNTEAFF	TGTGCCAGCAGCTCCGGACAGGGGAACACTGAAGCTTTCTTT	-	TRBV7-3	TRBD1	TRBJ1-1
CASSGHPGNTIYF	TGTGCCAGCAGCGGCCACCCTGGAAACACCATATATTTT	few	TRBV5-5	-	TRBJ1-3
CASSRDSSYNSPLHF	TGTGCCAGCAGCAGGGACAGCTCCTATAATTCACCCCTCCACTTT	once	TRBV7-2	TRBD1	TRBJ1-6
CASSSWGGHLNEKLFF	TGTGCCAGCAGCTCCTGGGGGGGACACCTAAATGAAAAACTGTTTTTT	-	TRBV7-8	-	TRBJ1-4
CAWSGQGQGAFSEQYF	TGTGCCTGGAGTGGACAGGGACAGGGGGCCTTCTCCGAGCAGTACTTC	-	TRBV30	TRBD1	TRBJ2-7
CASSEARGARADTQYF	TGTGCCAGCAGTGAAGCGCGGGGGGCTCGGGCAGATACGCAGTATTTT	few	TRBV2	TRBD2	TRBJ2-3
CASSLALETQYF	TGTGCCAGCAGCTTGGCCCTTGAGACCCAGTACTTC	-	TRBV5-4	-	TRBJ2-5
CASSVDRVDTQYF	TGTGCCAGCAGCGTGGACAGGGTAGATACGCAGTATTTT	-	TRBV7-2	TRBD1	TRBJ2-3
CASSPSLGHPPGANVLTF	TGCGCCAGCAGCCCCTCTCTCGGACATCCCCCTGGGGCCAACGTCCTGACTTTC	-	TRBV4-3	-	TRBJ2-6
CASSPGGLFYGYTF	TGTGCCAGCAGCCCCGGGGGATTATTCTATGGCTACACCTTC	once	TRBV6-2/TRBV6-3	-	TRBJ1-2
CASSLQAGAEQYF	TGTGCCAGTAGTCTTCAAGCGGGAGCGGAGCAGTACTTC	-	TRBV19	TRBD2	TRBJ2-7
CASSRGTVSGNTIYF	TGTGCCAGCTCACGGGGGACAGTCTCTGGAAACACCATATATTTT	-	TRBV18	TRBD1	TRBJ1-3
CASSVRGHSGYTF	TGTGCCAGCAGCGTCAGGGGGCATTCTGGCTACACCTTC	-	TRBV27	TRBD1	TRBJ1-2
CASSIGYQSPGEKLFF	TGTGCCAGTAGTATAGGGTACCAAAGTCCAGGTGAAAAACTGTTTTTT	-	TRBV19	-	TRBJ1-4
CARNNKVGQDNSGANVLTF	TGTGCCAGAAACAATAAGGTTGGGCAGGACAACTCTGGGGCCAACGTCCTGACTTTC	-	TRBV7-9	-	TRBJ2-6
CASSQGQGEGYTF	TGTGCCAGCAGCCAGGGACAGGGGGAGGGCTACACCTTC	-	TRBV5-4	TRBD1	TRBJ1-2
CASSQRGQGWPGELFF	TGTGCCAGCAGCCAACGGGGACAGGGATGGCCCGGGGAGCTGTTTTTT	-	TRBV4-2	TRBD1	TRBJ2-2
CASSLSTRGRAGIQYF	TGTGCCAGCAGCTTAAGCACCAGGGGGCGCGCGGGCATTCAGTACTTC	-	TRBV11-2	TRBD1	TRBJ2-4
CASSPGRRGDSPLHF	TGCGCCAGCAGCCCGGGCCGCAGGGGAGATTCACCCCTCCACTTT	-	TRBV5-1	-	TRBJ1-6
CASSRLGREGHYGYTF	TGTGCCAGCAGCCGGTTGGGAAGGGAGGGACACTATGGCTACACCTTC	few	TRBV28	-	TRBJ1-2
CASSLTGQSSNQPQHF	TGTGCCAGCAGCTTAACGGGACAGTCAAGCAATCAGCCCCAGCATTTT	-	TRBV7-2	TRBD1	TRBJ1-5
CASSGDRGSGANVLTF	TGTGCCAGCAGTGGGGACAGGGGATCTGGGGCCAACGTCCTGACTTTC	-	TRBV6-4	TRBD1	TRBJ2-6
CASSSGGISPLHF	TGCGCCAGCAGCTCAGGGGGAATTTCACCCCTCCACTTT	few	TRBV5-1	TRBD1	TRBJ1-6